A single sample gave rise to the 15 T cell receptor beta chains below, sequenced in a study of T-cell memory formation after mild COVID-19 (dated by TCRdb to 2020 to 2023). Libraries were prepared through 5' RACE. The instrument given in TCRdb is Illumina NovaSeq 6000. The public sequencing data were trimmed at Q25 with fastp and processed into clonotypes with MiXCR by TCRdb, which kept only in-frame beta chains. Each record represents a unique CDR3 protein, reported with the most common genes and DNA among its rows. In all, the sample holds approximately 440,000 distinct CDR3 sequences, and over 15% of those were seen once. The ten most abundant clones make up 7.5% to 9.5% of the sample. Sample: PBMCs or a T cell subset sorted from them (not recorded which). The receptors come from an adult woman who had mild COVID-19 (a few samples of this study predate the infection). The sample titles of this study are shuffled in the database, so cell type and time point are left out; the donor was told from shared clones.

The chain combines TRBV4-1 with TRBJ1-3, with a weak D call TRBD1 (6 bases). Trimming pared 1 base from V and 0 bases from J, leaving 13 bases between. The germline V gene encodes CDR1 MGHRA and CDR2 YSYEKL. CDR3 length equals 17 residues. The CDR3 sequence is CASSQGRVRGSGNTIYF. DNA of the CDR3: TGCGCCAGCAGCCAAGGAAGAGTCAGGGGCTCTGGAAACACCATATATTTT.

This clonotype was seen a few times. This chain joins TRBV7-9 and TRBJ2-7; possibly TRBD2 for D (7 bases). From germline, CDR1 is SEHNR and CDR2 FQNEAQ (reference sequence). Trimming cost V 3 bases and J 0 bases, with 12 bases left between them. There are 15 residues in the CDR3. The CDR3 DNA sequence: TGTGCCAGCAGCTTTAGTGGGGGGGCCTCCTACGAGCAGTACTTC. As protein: CASSFSGGASYEQYF. Combining the CDR3 with reference TRBV7-9 and TRBJ2-7 gives the whole variable domain DTGVSQNPRHKITKRGQNVTFRCDPISEHNRLYWYRQTLGQGPEFLTYFQNEAQLEKSRLLSDRFSAERPKGSFSTLEIQRTEQGDSAMYLCASSFSGGASYEQYFGPGTRLTVT.

This chain uses TRBV7-9 with TRBJ1-2; D perhaps matches TRBD1 (6 bases). The ends were cut back, 0 bases at V and 4 bases at J, with 21 bases in the middle. Germline V gene data show CDR1 as SEHNR and CDR2 as FQNEAQ (reference sequence). The CDR3 contains 18 residues. The CDR3 spells CASSLALIFGGVSYGYTF. Written as DNA, the CDR3 is TGTGCCAGCAGCTTAGCGCTTATCTTTGGGGGCGTGAGCTATGGCTACACCTTC.

The V and J genes are TRBV20-1 and TRBJ1-1; D call uncertain. V lost 4 bases, J lost 0 bases, and 9 bases lay in between. The germline V gene has CDR1 DFQATT and CDR2 SNEGSKA (reference sequence). This CDR3 contains 13 residues. The CDR3 protein is CSAIDTLNTEAFF. CDR3 bases: TGCAGTGCTATCGACACTTTGAACACTGAAGCTTTCTTT.

This clonotype was picked up a small number of times. The chain employs TRBV2 and TRBJ2-3; D is possibly TRBD2 (6 bases). V was clipped by 3 bases and J by 6 bases, with 16 bases between them. The CDR3 contains 15 residues. In germline, CDR1 is SNHLY, CDR2 FYNNEI. For the CDR3, the DNA is TGTGCCAGCAGTGATCAAGGCGGGGTTCGCGATACGCAGTATTTT. It is translated as CASSDQGGVRDTQYF.

V and J are TRBV5-1 and TRBJ2-5; 7 bases fit TRBD2. V was pared by 3 bases and J by 3 bases, with 5 bases of the junction left unmatched. Germline V gene lookup returns CDR1 SGHRS and CDR2 YFSETQ. This CDR3 comprises 14 residues. The CDR3 sequence is CASSWGGREETQYF. The CDR3 DNA reads as TGCGCCAGCAGCTGGGGGGGTCGGGAAGAGACCCAGTACTTC.

This clonotype was seen a handful of times. The V and J genes are TRBV29-1 and TRBJ2-1, with 7 bases lining up with TRBD2. After removal of 1 base from V and 8 bases from J, the junction contained 8 bases not matched to a gene. Germline CDR1 reads SQVTM; CDR2 reads ANQGSEA. The CDR3 runs to 14 residues. CDR3 in DNA: TGCAGCGTTGAAGGGGAGGGCGGGAGCGATGAGCAGTTCTTC. Translation gives CSVEGEGGSDEQFF.

This sequence joins TRBV7-9 and TRBJ1-2, with 11 bases aligning to TRBD1. Germline V gives CDR1 SEHNR, CDR2 FQNEAQ (reference sequence). The CDR3 loop spans 16 amino acids. Trimming took 1 base from V and 7 from J; bases not matched to a gene: 8. Here the CDR3 DNA reads TGTGCCAGCAGCTTAGATCCGGGACAGGGGGACTCTGGCTACACCTTC. The encoded protein is CASSLDPGQGDSGYTF.

The V and J genes are TRBV3-1 and TRBJ2-7; D possibly corresponds to TRBD1 (7 bases). Trimming removed 1 base at V and 7 bases at J, with 14 bases between. CDR3 length equals 14 residues. Looked up from germline, CDR1 is LGHDT and CDR2 is YNNKEL (reference sequence). The CDR3 here is CASSQVGGAGEQYF. The CDR3 DNA sequence: TGTGCCAGCAGCCAAGTAGGGGGCGCGGGGGAGCAGTACTTC.

This clonotype was counted a single time. CDR3 in amino acids: CAISAGQPYGYTF. The CDR3 region has the DNA TGTGCCATCAGTGCGGGCCAGCCCTATGGCTACACCTTC. The V gene is TRBV10-3, the J gene TRBJ1-2; D not resolved. The CDR3 is made up of 13 amino acids. V dropped 4 bases and J dropped 4 bases, with 10 bases sitting between them. CDR1 is ENHRY, CDR2 SYGVKD, per germline.

This clonotype was recorded only once. The chain joins TRBV10-3 to TRBJ2-1, with 7 bases matching TRBD2. CDR1 and CDR2 from the germline V gene are ENHRY and SYGVKD. The V segment lost 6 bases and the J segment 1 base; nucleotides outside the gene matches: 18. CDR3 length equals 19 residues. CDR3 protein: CAIRPGPQVSGISYNEQFF. CDR3 DNA sequence: TGTGCCATCAGGCCGGGACCCCAGGTCAGCGGGATTTCCTACAATGAGCAGTTCTTC.

This clonotype was counted a few times. The chain employs TRBV7-6 and TRBJ2-5; D is undetermined. CDR3 length equals 15 residues. V was shortened by 1 base and J by 2 bases, with 11 bases between the two germline ends. Germline loops: CDR1 SGHVS, CDR2 FNYEAQ. CDR3 residues: CASSLDSDVQETQYF. DNA for the CDR3: TGTGCCAGCAGCTTAGACTCAGATGTACAAGAGACCCAGTACTTC.

The rearrangement uses TRBV10-2 and TRBJ2-1; 9 nucleotides agree with TRBD2. The CDR3 length is 13 residues. The trim removed 6 bases at V and 9 bases at J, leaving 6 bases unmatched. The germline CDR1 and CDR2 sequences are WSHSY and SAAADI. Here the CDR3 DNA reads TGCGCCAGCAGGATGACTAGCGGCAGTGAGCAGTTCTTC. Translating gives CASRMTSGSEQFF.

This clonotype was detected only a few times. This sequence joins TRBV9 and TRBJ2-2; 12 nucleotides line up with TRBD2. The V gene end was trimmed by 3 bases and the J gene end by 6 bases; junction bases not matched to a gene: 6. This CDR3 comprises 16 residues. Germline CDR1 and CDR2: SGDLS and YYNGEE. CDR3 nucleotides: TGTGCCAGCAGCGAGCCCTCTAGCGGGGGGGCCGGGGAGCTGTTTTTT. Translation: CASSEPSSGGAGELFF.

The rearrangement joins TRBV12-3 or TRBV12-4 to TRBJ2-7; 9 bases line up with TRBD1. CDR3 length: 13 residues. V was pared by 5 bases and J by 5 bases, with 4 bases of the junction left unmatched. This chain's CDR3 is CASSADRGHEQYF. CDR3 coding DNA: TGTGCCAGCAGTGCGGACAGGGGCCACGAGCAGTACTTC.